These 30 T cell receptor beta chains were all obtained from the same sample, sequenced in a study of shared clonotypes between healthy human individuals. Clones were read by immunoSEQ multiplex PCR, and TCRdb kept only the in-frame ones, dropping some. The sample includes approximately 1.4 million clones, approximately 98% of them seen just once. The sequenced material came from naive CD4+ T cells sorted from blood. Subset specified: CD45RA+ positively selected. These receptors originate from a man between 25 and 39 years old in good health.

The rearrangement uses TRBV7-9 and TRBJ2-4; TRBD2 matches at 8 bases. Germline V gene sequence: CDR1 SEHNR, CDR2 FQNEAQ (reference sequence). J gave up 0 bases and V 8 bases, and 18 bases lay outside the gene matches. The CDR3 covers 19 residues. As DNA, the CDR3 is TGTGCCAGCGTCCGGATCAGCGGGAGTGGGATTTTAGCCAAAAACATTCAGTACTTC. It specifies CASVRISGSGILAKNIQYF. Filled out from reference TRBV7-9 and TRBJ2-4, the complete variable domain reads DTGVSQNPRHKITKRGQNVTFRCDPISEHNRLYWYRQTLGQGPEFLTYFQNEAQLEKSRLLSDRFSAERPKGSFSTLEIQRTEQGDSAMYLCASVRISGSGILAKNIQYFGAGTRLSVL.

V is TRBV6-5 and J is TRBJ2-1; D call uncertain. With 8 bases removed from V and 11 bases from J, the gap between germline ends came to 10 bases. Per germline, CDR1 MNHEY and CDR2 SVGAGI. CDR3 size: 10 residues. The CDR3 DNA follows: TGTGCCAGCGGAGACCTCAAGCAGTTCTTC. Translation gives CASGDLKQFF.

The chain carries TRBV19 and TRBJ1-5; unclear D gene. Trimming removed 3 bases from V and 5 bases from J, with 14 bases in between. The CDR3 length is 15 residues. Per germline, CDR1 LNHDA and CDR2 SQIVND (reference sequence). CDR3 amino acids: CASSIGPQPYQPQHF. CDR3 nucleotides: TGTGCCAGTAGTATCGGGCCACAACCTTATCAGCCCCAGCATTTT.

The V and J genes are TRBV21-1 and TRBJ1-1. TRBV21-1 is reported as a pseudogene. CDR3 size: 11 residues. In DNA, the CDR3 is TGTGCCACCGAGTTGAACACTGAAGCTTTCTTT. It is translated as CATELNTEAFF.

The chain joins TRBV18 to TRBJ1-4; D is ambiguous. Germline V gene sequence: CDR1 KGHSH, CDR2 LQKENI. V dropped 4 bases and J dropped 5 bases, with 14 bases sitting between them. CDR3 length: 15 residues. The CDR3 loop is CASSLDPAGNEKLFF. CDR3 nucleotide sequence: TGTGCCAGCTCACTGGACCCGGCCGGGAATGAAAAACTGTTTTTT.

The V gene is TRBV7-9, the J gene TRBJ2-7; D is undetermined. The CDR3 is made up of 12 amino acids. The germline gives CDR1 SEHNR, CDR2 FQNEAQ (reference sequence). V lost 8 bases to trimming and J lost 1 base, with 9 bases between them. The CDR3 sequence: CASFGPSYEQYF. The DNA of the CDR3 is TGTGCCAGCTTTGGGCCTTCCTACGAGCAGTACTTC. Looking up the rest from reference TRBV7-9 and TRBJ2-7 gives the full variable domain: DTGVSQNPRHKITKRGQNVTFRCDPISEHNRLYWYRQTLGQGPEFLTYFQNEAQLEKSRLLSDRFSAERPKGSFSTLEIQRTEQGDSAMYLCASFGPSYEQYFGPGTRLTVT.

The V call is TRBV29-1, the J call TRBJ2-1; the D is unclear. V lost 4 bases and J lost 3, with 13 bases in between. The CDR3 is 14 amino acids. Germline CDR1 reads SQVTM; CDR2 reads ANQGSEA. In DNA, the CDR3 is TGCAGCGTTGTCATTTCACAGAACTACAATGAGCAGTTCTTC. This translates into CSVVISQNYNEQFF.

The chain joins TRBV7-2 to TRBJ2-1, with unresolved D. Germline V gene lookup returns CDR1 SGHTA and CDR2 FQGNSA. V was trimmed by 2 bases and J by 6 bases, leaving 14 bases between them. This CDR3 spans 15 amino acids. The CDR3 nucleotides are TGTGCCAGCAGCTTATCCCTCTTAAGGTCCAATGAGCAGTTCTTC. This encodes CASSLSLLRSNEQFF.

The chain carries TRBV18 and TRBJ2-2, with 9 bases fitting TRBD2. Trimming took 1 base from V and 4 from J; bases not matched to a gene: 10. Germline V gene sequence: CDR1 KGHSH, CDR2 LQKENI. CDR3 length equals 18 residues. CDR3 loop: CASSPLAGGPPSTGELFF. The CDR3 DNA follows: TGTGCCAGCTCACCACTTGCGGGAGGGCCCCCGAGCACCGGGGAGCTGTTTTTT.

The CDR3 region is CASSLRGAGVSTDTQYF. CDR3 nucleotide sequence: TGTGCCAGCAGCTTAAGAGGAGCGGGAGTTTCGACAGATACGCAGTATTTT. The rearrangement links TRBV11-3 to TRBJ2-3, with 8 bases lining up with TRBD2. V lost 2 bases and J lost 3; bases outside the gene matches: 10. Per the germline V gene, CDR1 is SGHNT and CDR2 is YENEEA. The CDR3 extends over 17 amino acids.

The rearrangement uses TRBV6-5 and TRBJ1-1; D is unresolved. V was shortened by 9 bases and J by 4 bases, with 12 bases between the two germline ends. The CDR3 is 12 residues long. Germline V gene sequence: CDR1 MNHEY, CDR2 SVGAGI. The CDR3 DNA sequence: TGTGCCAGTGGCAGGAGGAGCACTGAAGCTTTCTTT. This gives the protein CASGRRSTEAFF.

This sequence joins TRBV10-3 and TRBJ1-5; tentatively, D is TRBD1 (5 bases). CDR1 ENHRY and CDR2 SYGVKD come from the germline V gene. This CDR3 comprises 15 residues. V dropped 3 bases and J dropped 4 bases, with 13 bases sitting between them. The CDR3 sequence is CAISEGRAGNQPQHF. CDR3 DNA: TGTGCCATCAGTGAAGGTAGGGCAGGGAATCAGCCCCAGCATTTT.

The chain employs TRBV6-5 and TRBJ2-5; TRBD2 matches at 13 bases. J gave up 9 bases and V 0 bases, and 4 bases lay outside the gene matches. Germline lookup yields CDR1 MNHEY and CDR2 SVGAGI. The CDR3 runs 15 residues. In DNA, the CDR3 is TGTGCCAGCAGTTACTCCACTAGCGGGAGGGGGGCCCAGTACTTC. Translated: CASSYSTSGRGAQYF.

V and J are TRBV7-6 and TRBJ2-1, with D maybe TRBD2 (6 bases). The CDR3 is 16 residues long. Germline V lookup: CDR1 SGHVS, CDR2 FNYEAQ. V lost 4 bases to trimming and J lost 3 bases, with 16 bases between them. CDR3 in amino acids: CASSSLGGTGYNEQFF. In nucleotides, the CDR3 is TGTGCCAGCAGCTCCCTGGGGGGAACCGGCTACAATGAGCAGTTCTTC.

CDR3 bases: TGTGCCAGCAGCTCGACTAGCGGGAGGGAGTTTATGGACAATGAGCAGTTCTTC. Amino acid sequence: CASSSTSGREFMDNEQFF. The gene calls are TRBV11-1 and TRBJ2-1; 14 nucleotides line up with TRBD2. CDR1 is SGHAT, CDR2 FQDESV, per germline (reference sequence). Losses at the gene ends were 4 bases for V and 5 bases for J; bases not matched to a gene: 10. This CDR3 is built from 18 residues.

The J gene is TRBJ2-7, the V gene TRBV7-9, with D possibly being TRBD2 (5 bases). Looked up from germline, CDR1 is SEHNR and CDR2 is FQNEAQ (reference sequence). CDR3 length: 14 amino acids. V was clipped by 5 bases and J by 0 bases, with 11 bases between them. CDR3 in amino acids: CASSPTSYSYEQYF. DNA of the CDR3: TGTGCCAGCAGCCCTACTAGTTACTCCTACGAGCAGTACTTC.

The rearrangement links TRBV15 to TRBJ1-4, with TRBD1 matching over 9 bases. Germline V gene sequence: CDR1 LNHNV, CDR2 YYDKDF (reference sequence). The CDR3 runs to 16 residues. V shed 4 bases, J shed 1 base, and the junction held 4 bases outside the gene matches. This CDR3 is CATSTGTGRTNEKLFF. The CDR3 DNA follows: TGTGCCACCAGCACCGGGACAGGGAGAACTAATGAAAAACTGTTTTTT.

This chain links TRBV4-3 with TRBJ2-7, with a weak D call TRBD1 (5 bases). Germline CDR1 LGHNA, CDR2 YSLEER. The V and J ends lost 3 bases and 2 bases respectively, with 8 bases between them. The CDR3 covers 13 residues. The CDR3 here is CASSHDRAYEQYF. For the CDR3, the DNA is TGCGCCAGCAGCCATGACAGAGCCTACGAGCAGTACTTC.

The chain couples TRBV5-5 to TRBJ1-5; 7 nucleotides align to TRBD1. The CDR3 spans 15 residues. In germline, CDR1 is SGHKS, CDR2 YYEKEE (reference sequence). V shed 4 bases and J 2 bases; nucleotides not matched to a gene: 6. The CDR3 sequence is CASSDREKGNQPQHF. Here the CDR3 DNA reads TGTGCCAGCAGCGACAGGGAGAAGGGCAATCAGCCCCAGCATTTT.

The chain carries TRBV9 and TRBJ2-7; 7 positions match TRBD1. Trimming took 4 bases from V and 6 from J; bases not matched to a gene: 7. Germline CDR1 SGDLS, CDR2 YYNGEE. The CDR3 covers 13 residues. The CDR3 DNA reads as TGTGCCAGCAGCCCCCGCAGGGGGAGCGAGCAGTACTTC. Translation: CASSPRRGSEQYF.

The chain employs TRBV11-3 and TRBJ2-7, with D perhaps matching TRBD1 (5 bases). Looked up from germline, CDR1 is SGHNT and CDR2 is YENEEA. The CDR3 length is 14 residues. Trimming pared 1 base from V and 6 bases from J, leaving 13 bases between. The CDR3 loop reads CASSLGQGTAEQYF. The CDR3 DNA is TGTGCCAGCAGCTTAGGTCAGGGAACGGCCGAGCAGTACTTC.

The rearrangement uses TRBV15 and TRBJ2-2, with 8 bases aligning to TRBD2. The germline V gene has CDR1 LNHNV and CDR2 YYDKDF (reference sequence). This CDR3 contains 16 residues. V trimming: 1 base; J trimming: 5 bases; junction bases outside the gene matches: 6. The CDR3 nucleotides read TGTGCCACCAGCAGAGCGGGAGGGCCCGGTACCGGGGAGCTGTTTTTT. Residues: CATSRAGGPGTGELFF.

The chain is built from TRBV10-3 and TRBJ2-7, with D perhaps assigned TRBD1 or TRBD2 (5 bases each). The length of the CDR3 is 15 residues. V was pared by 0 bases and J by 4 bases, with 13 bases between. CDR1 is ENHRY and CDR2 is SYGVKD in the germline V gene. Here the CDR3 DNA reads TGTGCCATCAGTGAGTCCAGAGGGGTGGGGTACGAGCAGTACTTC. The encoded protein is CAISESRGVGYEQYF.

J is TRBJ2-6 and V is TRBV5-1; 9 bases align to TRBD1. This CDR3 region has 18 residues. Germline V CDR1 and CDR2: SGHRS, YFSETQ. The V and J ends lost 1 base and 1 base, in that order; junction bases with no gene match: 6. CDR3 sequence (DNA): TGCGCCAGCAGCTTGTTACAGGGGGCGAGATCTGGGGCCAACGTCCTGACTTTC. Amino acids: CASSLLQGARSGANVLTF.

This rearrangement joins TRBV10-3 to TRBJ1-5; D call uncertain. This CDR3 is built from 15 residues. Trimming shortened V by 2 bases and J by 3 bases, and 11 bases separated the two germline ends. Germline-derived CDR1 and CDR2 are ENHRY and SYGVKD. DNA for the CDR3: TGTGCCATCAGTGAGCCGGACGGATTCAATCAGCCCCAGCATTTT. It codes for CAISEPDGFNQPQHF.

The chain recombines TRBV2 with TRBJ1-1, with TRBD1 matching over 8 bases. Per the germline V gene, CDR1 is SNHLY and CDR2 is FYNNEI. V shed 6 bases and J 4 bases; nucleotides not matched to a gene: 4. The CDR3 is 13 amino acids. In DNA, the CDR3 is TGTGCCAGCAGGTACAGGGGGAGCACTGAAGCTTTCTTT. Translating gives CASRYRGSTEAFF.

This chain connects TRBV7-8 to TRBJ1-5; 12 bases are shared with TRBD1. Germline-derived CDR1 and CDR2 are SGHVS and FQNEAQ. This CDR3 has 14 amino acids. J gave up 9 bases and V 4 bases, and 4 bases lay outside the gene matches. The CDR3 DNA sequence: TGTGCCAGCAGCTGGGACAGGGGGCTTGGGCCCCAGCATTTT. Translated: CASSWDRGLGPQHF.

V is TRBV11-2 and J is TRBJ2-3, with D hard to call. The CDR3 sequence is 11 residues long. Germline V gene lookup returns CDR1 SGHAT and CDR2 FQNNGV. V lost 3 bases, J lost 5 bases, and 3 bases lay in between. The CDR3 is CASSFGDTQYF. For the CDR3, the DNA is TGTGCCAGCAGCTTTGGAGATACGCAGTATTTT.

This clone was recorded only once. J is TRBJ1-1 and V is TRBV9; D is perhaps TRBD1 (5 bases). The V and J ends lost 0 bases and 4 bases respectively, with 13 bases between them. The germline CDR1 and CDR2 sequences are SGDLS and YYNGEE. The CDR3 is made up of 15 amino acids. In DNA, the CDR3 is TGTGCCAGCAGCGTAGGATGGGGACGAACCACTGAAGCTTTCTTT. Amino acid sequence: CASSVGWGRTTEAFF.

The rearrangement joins TRBV6-5 to TRBJ2-3; TRBD2 aligns across 8 bases. With V trimmed by 6 bases and J by 2 bases, 7 bases remained unmatched. Germline lookup yields CDR1 MNHEY and CDR2 SVGAGI. The CDR3 covers 15 residues. CDR3 sequence reads: CASRERGSFTDTQYF. The CDR3 nucleotides read TGTGCCAGCAGGGAGCGGGGGTCTTTCACAGATACGCAGTATTTT.